The 14 T cell receptor beta chains reported below all come from one sample, sequenced in a study of identical twins. TCRdb reprocessed the 5' RACE reads via MiXCR and lists one record per CDR3 protein. The profile shows more than 350,000 distinct CDR3 sequences, approximately 9.1% of them singletons. The specimen was naive T cells sorted from blood. Every receptor here comes from a woman aged 45 to 65 in good health.

This clonotype was seen many times. The chain uses TRBV12-3 or TRBV12-4 and TRBJ2-7, with unresolved D. V gave up 1 base and J gave up 7 bases, with 8 bases separating them. This CDR3 contains 12 residues. CDR3 nucleotide sequence: TGTGCCAGCAGTTTAGTGCAGGAAGAGCAGTACTTC. It is translated as CASSLVQEEQYF.

This clonotype was detected many times. The chain is built from TRBV5-1 and TRBJ2-2; TRBD2 might be the D (5 bases). This CDR3 has 15 amino acids. Trimming pared 5 bases from V and 6 bases from J, leaving 17 bases between. The germline CDR1 and CDR2 sequences are SGHRS and YFSETQ. Written as DNA, the CDR3 is TGCGCCAGCAGTCCAGCCCCGGGGTTGTCCGGGGAGCTGTTTTTT. Translated: CASSPAPGLSGELFF.

This clonotype was recorded many times. V gene TRBV6-5 combines with J gene TRBJ1-1, with D unclear. The CDR3 spans 11 residues. In germline, CDR1 is MNHEY, CDR2 SVGAGI. V lost 8 bases, J lost 4 bases, and 8 bases lay in between. The CDR3, as DNA: TGTGCCAGCGGGTCGGGCACTGAAGCTTTCTTT. Amino acids: CASGSGTEAFF.

This clonotype was recorded many times. The J gene is TRBJ2-1, the V gene TRBV18; D perhaps matches TRBD2 (5 bases). V was cut by 4 bases and J by 5 bases, with 18 bases left in between. The germline CDR1 and CDR2 sequences are KGHSH and LQKENI. This CDR3 contains 16 residues. The chain's CDR3 is CASSLTTTLNNNEQFF. The DNA of the CDR3 is TGTGCCAGCTCACTGACTACCACATTAAATAACAATGAGCAGTTCTTC.

This clonotype was detected many times. This chain joins TRBV24-1 and TRBJ2-5, with D possibly being TRBD2 (6 bases). The CDR3 has 15 amino acids. V lost 6 bases, J lost 1 base, and 14 bases lay in between. Germline assignment: CDR1 KGHDR and CDR2 SFDVKD. CDR3: CATSFPQGGQETQYF. The CDR3 nucleotides are TGTGCCACCAGTTTCCCTCAGGGAGGCCAAGAGACCCAGTACTTC.

This clonotype was seen a few times. This chain joins TRBV5-1 and TRBJ2-7, with TRBD2 matching over 10 bases. This CDR3 is built from 15 residues. With 3 bases clipped from V and 2 bases from J, the junction kept 5 bases outside the gene matches. Germline V lookup: CDR1 SGHRS, CDR2 YFSETQ. CDR3 DNA sequence: TGCGCCAGCAGCTCCGGGACTAGCGCGACCTACGAGCAGTACTTC. Protein sequence: CASSSGTSATYEQYF.

CDR3 DNA: TGTGCCAGCAGCTTGGGACATCGGGCCTCCTACGAGCAGTACGTC. Its protein is CASSLGHRASYEQYV. The chain is built from TRBV5-5 and TRBJ2-7; no clear D gene. V shed 0 bases and J shed 0 bases, with 10 bases lying between them. CDR1 and CDR2 from the germline V gene are SGHKS and YYEKEE (reference sequence). This CDR3 has 15 amino acids.

The V call is TRBV12-3 or TRBV12-4, the J call TRBJ2-3, with D unclear. V was pared by 3 bases and J by 5 bases, with 6 bases between. The CDR3 has 12 residues. Here the CDR3 reads CASSLNLDTQYF. The CDR3 DNA reads as TGTGCCAGCAGTTTGAATTTAGATACGCAGTATTTT.

The chain is built from TRBV5-6 and TRBJ2-1; 9 bases are shared with TRBD1. Losses at the gene ends were 3 bases for V and 5 bases for J; bases not matched to a gene: 0. Germline V gives CDR1 SGHDT, CDR2 YYEEEE. The CDR3 length is 13 residues. The CDR3 bases are TGTGCCAGCAGCTGGACAGGGGACAATGAGCAGTTCTTC. The encoded protein is CASSWTGDNEQFF.

Ten or more counts support this clonotype. The chain carries TRBV11-2 and TRBJ2-1; possible D gene TRBD2, 6 bases. Per germline, CDR1 SGHAT and CDR2 FQNNGV. The V end lost 1 base, the J end lost 5 bases, and 21 bases lay between the germline ends. This CDR3 has 18 residues. The CDR3: CASSLARLPGSRDNEQFF. DNA of the CDR3: TGTGCCAGCAGCTTAGCTCGGCTTCCCGGGAGTCGCGACAATGAGCAGTTCTTC.

This clonotype has ten or more counts. The V call is TRBV11-2, the J call TRBJ2-7, with D unresolved. CDR3 length: 14 residues. V was clipped by 1 base and J by 0 bases, with 7 bases between them. CDR1 and CDR2 from the germline V gene are SGHAT and FQNNGV. In nucleotides, the CDR3 is TGTGCCAGCAGCTTAGGACCGTTCTCCTACGAGCAGTACTTC. It is translated as CASSLGPFSYEQYF.

The table lists this clonotype with many counts. V is TRBV29-1 and J is TRBJ2-1; D gene ambiguous. This CDR3 has 11 amino acids. V was clipped by 0 bases and J by 3 bases, with 0 bases between them. Germline V lookup: CDR1 SQVTM, CDR2 ANQGSEA. Written as DNA, the CDR3 is TGCAGCGTTGAAGACTACAATGAGCAGTTCTTC. It yields the protein CSVEDYNEQFF.

This chain connects TRBV18 to TRBJ2-1; D gene unclear. In germline, CDR1 is KGHSH, CDR2 LQKENI. The CDR3 has 15 amino acids. The ends were cut back, 3 bases at V and 2 bases at J, with 11 bases in the middle. The CDR3 nucleotides read TGTGCCAGCTCACCCGGGCTGCCAACCTACAATGAGCAGTTCTTC. It translates to CASSPGLPTYNEQFF.

This clonotype has only a few counts. CDR3 bases: TGCAGCGGGTATAAGGGCGCGGAGCAGTTCTTC. Protein sequence: CSGYKGAEQFF. This chain joins TRBV29-1 and TRBJ2-1; no reliable D call. Germline V gives CDR1 SQVTM, CDR2 ANQGSEA. V was trimmed by 7 bases and J by 10 bases, leaving 14 bases between them. The CDR3 totals 11 residues.